A selection of T cell receptor beta chains follows, all from one sample in a study of Ad26.COV2.S vaccination and SARS-CoV-2 variants. Using immunoSEQ multiplex PCR, the repertoire was profiled, and TCRdb retains in-frame clones only, with some absent. The data show 250,000 or so clones, around 88% seen once. The material sequenced was peripheral blood, taken in a trial of Ad26.COV2.S vaccine versus placebo. These receptors originate from a person aged 18-65 years who received the Ad26.COV2.S COVID-19 vaccine or a placebo. The CDR3 runs from the conserved cysteine through the conserved F or W. The D gene is left open where the match is weak. Clone size is not always given. Where it is, it says once, few, many or a class for expanded clones.

j_gene: TRBJ2-2
v_gene: TRBV5-1
d_gene: TRBD2
abundance: .
CDR3nt: TGCGCCAGCAGCTCCGGGACTAGCGGGGGTGTCGGCGGGGAGCTGTTTTTT
CDR3aa: CASSSGTSGGVGGELFF

j_gene: TRBJ1-3
v_gene: TRBV3-1/TRBV3-2
d_gene: .
abundance: few
CDR3nt: TGTGCCAGCAGCCAAGATGGCCCGGGCAGGACGAGCTCTGGAAACACCATATATTTT
CDR3aa: CASSQDGPGRTSSGNTIYF

j_gene: TRBJ1-1
v_gene: TRBV4-1
d_gene: .
abundance: .
CDR3nt: TGCGCCAGCAGCCAATATCCGACAGCGAACACTGAAGCTTTCTTT
CDR3aa: CASSQYPTANTEAFF

j_gene: TRBJ1-3
v_gene: TRBV25-1
d_gene: .
abundance: .
CDR3nt: TGTGCCAGCAGTGAACGGCGAGGTCGCCCTGGAAACACCATATATTTT
CDR3aa: CASSERRGRPGNTIYF

j_gene: TRBJ1-2
v_gene: TRBV29-1
d_gene: .
abundance: .
CDR3nt: TGCAGCGTTGTGGGCTCTAACTATGGCTACACCTTC
CDR3aa: CSVVGSNYGYTF

j_gene: TRBJ2-7
v_gene: TRBV29-1
d_gene: .
abundance: .
CDR3nt: TGCAGCGTTGTAAGGGGACCCTACGAGCAGTACTTC
CDR3aa: CSVVRGPYEQYF

j_gene: TRBJ2-2
v_gene: TRBV30
d_gene: TRBD1
abundance: .
CDR3nt: TGTGCCTGGACTAGGGACAGTACCTACACCGGGGAGCTGTTTTTT
CDR3aa: CAWTRDSTYTGELFF

j_gene: TRBJ1-2
v_gene: TRBV29-1
d_gene: .
abundance: .
CDR3nt: TGCAGCGTTGAAGACAGCTCCTATGGCTACACCTTC
CDR3aa: CSVEDSSYGYTF

j_gene: TRBJ1-5
v_gene: TRBV19
d_gene: TRBD1
abundance: .
CDR3nt: TGTGCCAGTAGTTCGGACAGGAGAAGCAATCAGCCCCAGCATTTT
CDR3aa: CASSSDRRSNQPQHF

j_gene: TRBJ2-5
v_gene: TRBV14
d_gene: .
abundance: .
CDR3nt: TGTGCCAGCAGCCAAGATCGGGGCCAGGAGGGGCAAGAGACCCAGTACTTC
CDR3aa: CASSQDRGQEGQETQYF

j_gene: TRBJ2-1
v_gene: TRBV7-3
d_gene: TRBD2
abundance: .
CDR3nt: TGTGCCAGCAGCTTAACACTAGCGGGGGCCGGTGAGCAGTTCTTC
CDR3aa: CASSLTLAGAGEQFF

j_gene: TRBJ2-5
v_gene: TRBV7-9
d_gene: TRBD2
abundance: once
CDR3nt: TGTGCCAGCAGCAAGACTAGCGGGCCACAAGAGACCCAGTACTTC
CDR3aa: CASSKTSGPQETQYF

j_gene: TRBJ2-3
v_gene: TRBV14
d_gene: .
abundance: .
CDR3nt: TGTGCCAGCAGCCAACTAGGAAAGACCACAGATACGCAGTATTTT
CDR3aa: CASSQLGKTTDTQYF

j_gene: TRBJ2-7
v_gene: TRBV11-2
d_gene: TRBD1
abundance: .
CDR3nt: TGTGCCAGCAGGTTACCGGGACAGGGACGTGGAGAGCAGTACTTC
CDR3aa: CASRLPGQGRGEQYF

j_gene: TRBJ2-1
v_gene: TRBV2
d_gene: .
abundance: .
CDR3nt: TGTGCCAGCAGTGATGACGGAGTCTCCTACAATGAGCAGTTCTTC
CDR3aa: CASSDDGVSYNEQFF

j_gene: TRBJ2-1
v_gene: TRBV27
d_gene: TRBD2
abundance: .
CDR3nt: TGTGCCAGCGGGGTACTAGCGCAAGCATACAATGAGCAGTTCTTC
CDR3aa: CASGVLAQAYNEQFF

j_gene: TRBJ2-1
v_gene: TRBV2
d_gene: TRBD2
abundance: .
CDR3nt: TGTGCCAGCAGGGCCAGCGGGGGGGCCAATGAGCAGTTCTTC
CDR3aa: CASRASGGANEQFF

j_gene: TRBJ2-4
v_gene: TRBV19
d_gene: TRBD2
abundance: .
CDR3nt: TGTGCCAGTAGTATCAGGGCTAGCGGCTCCAAAAACATTCAGTACTTC
CDR3aa: CASSIRASGSKNIQYF

j_gene: TRBJ2-2
v_gene: TRBV19
d_gene: TRBD1
abundance: .
CDR3nt: TGTGCCAGCCGGGACAGGGGGTTCACCGGGGAGCTGTTTTTT
CDR3aa: CASRDRGFTGELFF